The next 29 T cell receptor beta chains were all read from a single sample in a study of blood T cell repertoires in COVID-19. The protocol was immunoSEQ multiplex PCR, while the TCRdb copy is restricted to in-frame clones and leaves out a portion. The sample carries 90,000 to 120,000 clones, around 89% recorded once. Source material: peripheral blood. The receptor set was obtained from a man between 45 and 60 years old with active or convalescent COVID-19.

The gene calls are TRBV9 and TRBJ2-2; D is undetermined. The CDR3 totals 17 residues. The germline V gene encodes CDR1 SGDLS and CDR2 YYNGEE. V lost 3 bases, J lost 0 bases, and 15 bases lay in between. The CDR3 protein is CASSEIPLGANTGELFF. The CDR3 DNA follows: TGTGCCAGCAGCGAGATCCCTTTGGGCGCGAACACCGGGGAGCTGTTTTTT.

This rearrangement joins TRBV11-3 to TRBJ2-3, with 7 nucleotides matching TRBD2. This CDR3 comprises 14 residues. The V gene end was trimmed by 5 bases and the J gene end by 6 bases; junction bases not matched to a gene: 8. The germline CDR1 and CDR2 sequences are SGHNT and YENEEA. The CDR3 here is CASSTTGSGDTQYF. CDR3 DNA sequence: TGTGCCAGCAGCACCACGGGTAGCGGGGATACGCAGTATTTT.

J is TRBJ1-1 and V is TRBV5-1, with D perhaps matching TRBD1 (5 bases). Germline V gene lookup returns CDR1 SGHRS and CDR2 YFSETQ. Trimming removed 4 bases from V and 1 base from J, with 11 bases in between. The CDR3 runs 14 residues. The CDR3: CASSPGHANTEAFF. DNA of the CDR3: TGCGCCAGCAGCCCCGGACACGCGAACACTGAAGCTTTCTTT.

The chain combines TRBV7-7 with TRBJ2-5, with 9 bases matching TRBD2. The CDR3 extends over 15 amino acids. V dropped 2 bases and J dropped 4; count of bases not matched to a gene: 5. Per germline, CDR1 SSHAT and CDR2 FNYEAQ (reference sequence). The CDR3 loop is CASSLIGGRGETQYF. The DNA for the CDR3 is TGTGCCAGCAGCTTAATCGGCGGGAGGGGAGAGACCCAGTACTTC.

The chain has TRBV2 and TRBJ2-2; TRBD2 agrees at 9 bases. Germline loops: CDR1 SNHLY, CDR2 FYNNEI. The CDR3 extends over 16 amino acids. V lost 6 bases, J lost 2 bases, and 7 bases stayed unmatched. CDR3 coding DNA: TGTGCCAGCAGCTCTGGACTAGCGCTTAACACCGGGGAGCTGTTTTTT. Amino acid sequence: CASSSGLALNTGELFF.

The chain uses TRBV18 and TRBJ1-2; maybe TRBD1 (6 bases). The V gene's germline CDR1 is KGHSH and CDR2 LQKENI. Trimming shortened V by 5 bases and J by 3 bases, and 13 bases separated the two germline ends. CDR3 length: 14 residues. The CDR3 sequence is CASSSTGLDYGYTF. The CDR3 region has the DNA TGTGCCAGCTCATCTACAGGGTTGGACTATGGCTACACCTTC.

This sequence joins TRBV27 and TRBJ2-7; a possible D gene is TRBD1 (6 bases). This CDR3 is built from 12 residues. Trimming stripped 4 bases from V and 4 bases from J, with 8 bases between. Germline CDR1 is MNHEY and CDR2 is SMNVEV (reference sequence). The CDR3 DNA reads as TGTGCCAGCAGTTCCAGGGGATACGAGCAGTACTTC. It is translated as CASSSRGYEQYF.

The chain joins TRBV18 to TRBJ1-2; 7 bases are shared with TRBD1. This CDR3 is built from 13 residues. Germline V gives CDR1 KGHSH, CDR2 LQKENI. Germline trimming cut 2 bases from V and 6 bases from J; bases unmatched to any gene: 3. CDR3 region: CASSPTGDHGYTF. CDR3 coding DNA: TGTGCCAGCTCACCAACAGGGGACCATGGCTACACCTTC.

Here the CDR3 reads CSVGRGTDTQYF. The CDR3 DNA reads as TGCAGCGTTGGGCGGGGTACCGATACGCAGTATTTT. The chain is built from TRBV29-1 and TRBJ2-3; a possible D gene is TRBD2 (6 bases). The CDR3 is 12 residues long. The V end was cut by 4 bases, the J end by 6 bases, with 11 bases between. The V gene's germline CDR1 is SQVTM and CDR2 ANQGSEA.

This sequence joins TRBV18 and TRBJ2-1; possible D gene TRBD2, 6 bases. Looked up from germline, CDR1 is KGHSH and CDR2 is LQKENI. V gave up 2 bases and J gave up 7 bases, with 6 bases separating them. This CDR3 comprises 12 residues. CDR3: CASSPAGNEQFF. The CDR3 DNA reads as TGTGCCAGCTCACCAGCGGGGAATGAGCAGTTCTTC.

The rearrangement uses TRBV10-3 and TRBJ2-3; 8 nucleotides match TRBD1. Germline assignment: CDR1 ENHRY and CDR2 SYGVKD. The ends lost 3 bases at V and 1 base at J; junction bases unmatched: 3. The CDR3 contains 15 residues. The CDR3 DNA sequence: TGTGCCATCAGTGAACGGGGACAGGGCACAGATACGCAGTATTTT. Residues: CAISERGQGTDTQYF.

The J gene is TRBJ1-5, the V gene TRBV24-1; a weak D match, TRBD1 (5 bases). Germline V gene lookup returns CDR1 KGHDR and CDR2 SFDVKD. With 5 bases removed from V and 6 bases from J, the gap between germline ends came to 10 bases. The CDR3 contains 13 residues. The CDR3 region is CATSVGGGQPQHF. DNA for the CDR3: TGTGCCACCAGTGTGGGGGGAGGTCAGCCCCAGCATTTT.

This sequence joins TRBV9 and TRBJ1-6; D is uncertain. The CDR3 has 14 amino acids. Per germline, CDR1 SGDLS and CDR2 YYNGEE. V was clipped by 4 bases and J by 10 bases, with 15 bases between them. The CDR3 sequence is CASSLTTEGSPLHF. The CDR3 nucleotides read TGTGCCAGCAGCCTTACTACGGAAGGATCACCCCTCCACTTT.

The J gene is TRBJ2-6, the V gene TRBV7-6, with D hard to call. Germline V lookup: CDR1 SGHVS, CDR2 FNYEAQ. The CDR3 consists of 15 residues. V was cut by 1 base and J by 0 bases, with 4 bases left in between. The CDR3 protein is CASSLGSSGANVLTF. The CDR3 region has the DNA TGTGCCAGCAGCTTAGGCAGCTCTGGGGCCAACGTCCTGACTTTC.

The table lists this clone with a count of one. The rearrangement links TRBV27 to TRBJ1-1; D is undetermined. The germline gives CDR1 MNHEY, CDR2 SMNVEV (reference sequence). Trimming shortened V by 2 bases and J by 3 bases, and 7 bases separated the two germline ends. This CDR3 region has 13 residues. The chain's CDR3 is CASSLQVDTEAFF. CDR3 bases: TGTGCCAGCAGTTTACAGGTGGACACTGAAGCTTTCTTT.

The chain has TRBV28 and TRBJ1-2; unclear D gene. The length of the CDR3 is 13 residues. Trimming removed 3 bases from V and 8 bases from J, with 13 bases in between. Germline V gene data show CDR1 as MDHEN and CDR2 as SYDVKM. The CDR3 DNA reads TGTGCCAGCAGTTTCTCCGCTCCGGGGGGCTACACCTTC. Translating it yields CASSFSAPGGYTF.

The rearrangement uses TRBV6-6 and TRBJ2-7; 7 bases map to TRBD2. The V gene end was trimmed by 8 bases and the J gene end by 0 bases; junction bases not matched to a gene: 7. This CDR3 has 14 amino acids. In germline, CDR1 is MNHNY, CDR2 SVGAGI (reference sequence). Here the CDR3 DNA reads TGTGCCAGCGGCCTAGCGGCAAGCTCCTACGAGCAGTACTTC. Translated: CASGLAASSYEQYF.

The rearrangement joins TRBV5-1 to TRBJ2-3; tentatively, D is TRBD1 (5 bases). The V end was cut by 1 base, the J end by 0 bases, with 9 bases between. Germline CDR1 is SGHRS and CDR2 is YFSETQ. The CDR3 is 15 residues long. The CDR3 DNA reads TGCGCCAGCAGCTTGATAGGGGCGAGCACAGATACGCAGTATTTT. It encodes CASSLIGASTDTQYF.

V usage is TRBV12-5 and J usage is TRBJ2-2; tentatively, D is TRBD1 (6 bases). CDR1 is LGHNT, CDR2 FRNRAP, per germline. The CDR3 consists of 19 residues. V gave up 0 bases and J gave up 4 bases, with 21 bases separating them. The CDR3: CASGLVQSSQTGSTGELFF. The CDR3 DNA reads as TGTGCTAGTGGTTTGGTACAATCCTCTCAAACAGGGAGCACCGGGGAGCTGTTTTTT. Full variable domain (outside the CDR3, taken from reference TRBV12-5 and TRBJ2-2): DARVTQTPRHKVTEMGQEVTMRCQPILGHNTVFWYRQTMMQGLELLAYFRNRAPLDDSGMPKDRFSAEMPDATLATLKIQPSEPRDSAVYFCASGLVQSSQTGSTGELFFGEGSRLTVL.

This chain joins TRBV29-1 and TRBJ2-2; tentative D call: TRBD1 (5 bases). CDR1 and CDR2 from the germline V gene are SQVTM and ANQGSEA. This CDR3 has 15 residues. Deletions cut 2 bases from V and 0 bases from J, with 10 bases between. The CDR3 spells CSVELPGTNTGELFF. The CDR3 nucleotides are TGCAGCGTTGAATTGCCAGGGACGAACACCGGGGAGCTGTTTTTT.

V usage is TRBV11-2 and J usage is TRBJ2-7; TRBD2 matches at 11 bases. Trimming at V came to 0 bases and at J to 1 base, leaving 5 bases not matched to a gene. Germline-derived CDR1 and CDR2 are SGHAT and FQNNGV. This CDR3 comprises 17 residues. In DNA, the CDR3 is TGTGCCAGCAGCTTAGATACTAGCGGGAGCATTTCCTACGAGCAGTACTTC. This translates into CASSLDTSGSISYEQYF.

This sequence joins TRBV28 and TRBJ2-3, with 7 bases that match TRBD2. CDR3 length: 15 residues. Per germline, CDR1 MDHEN and CDR2 SYDVKM. The V and J ends lost 1 base and 4 bases, in that order; junction bases with no gene match: 5. The CDR3 nucleotides are TGTGCCAGCAGTTTATCAGCGGGAATGCCAGATACGCAGTATTTT. It specifies CASSLSAGMPDTQYF.

The chain couples TRBV20-1 to TRBJ2-3, with 14 bases fitting TRBD2. Germline CDR1 and CDR2: DFQATT and SNEGSKA (reference sequence). With 3 bases clipped from V and 4 bases from J, the junction kept 9 bases outside the gene matches. The CDR3 loop spans 17 amino acids. The CDR3 loop reads CSASGAGTSGRADTQYF. Here the CDR3 DNA reads TGCAGTGCTAGTGGGGCCGGGACTAGCGGGAGAGCAGATACGCAGTATTTT.

V and J are TRBV9 and TRBJ2-7; D perhaps matches TRBD2 (6 bases). Between the trimmed V and J ends, which lost 0 bases and 0 bases, there was a span of 10 bases. CDR3 size: 15 residues. Per the germline V gene, CDR1 is SGDLS and CDR2 is YYNGEE. This CDR3 is CASSVGGNPSYEQYF. CDR3 nucleotides: TGTGCCAGCAGCGTAGGCGGGAACCCCTCCTACGAGCAGTACTTC. Drawing the rest from reference TRBV9 and TRBJ2-7, the complete variable domain is DSGVTQTPKHLITATGQRVTLRCSPRSGDLSVYWYQQSLDQGLQFLIQYYNGEERAKGNILERFSAQQFPDLHSELNLSSLELGDSALYFCASSVGGNPSYEQYFGPGTRLTVT.

This clone was observed once. The genes are TRBV19 and TRBJ1-5; D might be TRBD1 (5 bases). V lost 4 bases, J lost 6 bases, and 13 bases lay in between. Per germline, CDR1 LNHDA and CDR2 SQIVND (reference sequence). The CDR3 sequence is 14 residues long. The CDR3 sequence is CASSTQGLSQPQHF. The CDR3 DNA is TGTGCCAGTAGTACCCAGGGTTTAAGTCAGCCCCAGCATTTT. Complete variable domain (other parts from reference TRBV19 and TRBJ1-5): DGGITQSPKYLFRKEGQNVTLSCEQNLNHDAMYWYRQDPGQGLRLIYYSQIVNDFQKGDIAEGYSVSREKKESFPLTVTSAQKNPTAFYLCASSTQGLSQPQHFGDGTRLSIL.

The genes are TRBV28 and TRBJ2-7; D may be TRBD2 (6 bases). V was pared by 3 bases and J by 0 bases, with 15 bases between. The CDR3 covers 16 residues. CDR1 MDHEN and CDR2 SYDVKM come from the germline V gene. The DNA of the CDR3 is TGTGCCAGCAGTTTCTACGACGACGGGAGCTCCTACGAGCAGTACTTC. The encoded protein is CASSFYDDGSSYEQYF. Full variable domain (missing parts from reference TRBV28 and TRBJ2-7): DVKVTQSSRYLVKRTGEKVFLECVQDMDHENMFWYRQDPGLGLRLIYFSYDVKMKEKGDIPEGYSVSREKKERFSLILESASTNQTSMYLCASSFYDDGSSYEQYFGPGTRLTVT.

This clone has a handful of counts. The gene calls are TRBV2 and TRBJ2-7, with 10 positions matching TRBD1. The J segment lost 5 bases and the V segment lost 6 bases, leaving 7 bases of the junction unmatched. The CDR3 extends over 14 amino acids. The germline V gene encodes CDR1 SNHLY and CDR2 FYNNEI. CDR3 DNA sequence: TGTGCCAGCAGCCGGGACAGGGGCGGCGACGAGCAGTACTTC. Its protein product is CASSRDRGGDEQYF.

This clone was found once. The V call is TRBV5-1, the J call TRBJ1-3; D unresolved. Trimming took off 4 bases at V and 2 bases at J, with 10 bases between the two ends. This CDR3 comprises 14 residues. Per germline, CDR1 SGHRS and CDR2 YFSETQ. In DNA, the CDR3 is TGCGCCAGCAGCGGCGGGCAGACTGGAAACACCATATATTTT. It yields the protein CASSGGQTGNTIYF.

V and J are TRBV5-5 and TRBJ2-1; TRBD2 aligns across 12 bases. The CDR3 is 16 amino acids. With V trimmed by 0 bases and J by 7 bases, 5 bases remained unmatched. The germline gives CDR1 SGHKS, CDR2 YYEKEE (reference sequence). CDR3 sequence reads: CASSLAPGLAGNEQFF. The CDR3 bases are TGTGCCAGCAGCTTGGCCCCGGGACTAGCGGGTAATGAGCAGTTCTTC.